The rows below give T cell receptor beta chains drawn from one sample of a study of identical twins. Using its own MiXCR run on the 5' RACE reads, TCRdb lists one record per CDR3 protein. The repertoire holds 500,000 to 600,000 distinct CDR3 sequences, with about 20% as singletons. The data were also submitted as part of a second study, on T cells expressing NK-cell markers.

The specimen was CD4+ T cells sorted from blood. Receptors were obtained from a woman aged 18-35 years in good health. CDR3s include the opening cysteine and the closing phenylalanine or tryptophan. A D gene is named only where the DNA matches it firmly. Clone size is stated in some rows and not others, as once, few, many or a class when expanded.

TRBJ1-1 | TRBV12-3/TRBV12-4 | few | . | CASSLSRDAEAFF | TGTGCCAGCAGTTTAAGCAGGGACGCTGAAGCTTTCTTT
TRBJ1-1 | TRBV4-3 | . | TRBD1 | CASSQGGWQGETEAFF | TGCGCCAGCAGCCAAGGGGGGTGGCAGGGGGAAACTGAAGCTTTCTTT
TRBJ2-5 | TRBV20-1 | . | TRBD2 | CSAHSPSGIGTQYF | TGCAGTGCTCACTCCCCTAGCGGGATAGGGACCCAGTACTTC
TRBJ2-5 | TRBV7-9 | . | . | CASSGRGFQETQYF | TGTGCCAGCAGCGGCAGGGGTTTTCAAGAGACCCAGTACTTC
TRBJ2-7 | TRBV27 | . | . | CASSYRFGGEQYF | TGTGCCAGCAGTTATAGGTTCGGGGGCGAGCAGTACTTC
TRBJ2-4 | TRBV4-3 | . | . | CASSQDLAGRDKNIQYF | TGCGCCAGCAGCCAAGATCTGGCGGGACGGGACAAAAACATTCAGTACTTC
TRBJ1-2 | TRBV18 | few | . | CASSPNTATDGYTF | TGTGCCAGCTCACCTAACACTGCCACGGATGGCTACACCTTC
TRBJ2-1 | TRBV7-8 | . | . | CASSLGTGGYYNEQFF | TGTGCCAGCAGCTTAGGTACGGGGGGCTACTACAATGAGCAGTTCTTC
TRBJ2-7 | TRBV29-1 | . | TRBD1 | CGVSAGTGGAEQYF | TGCGGCGTTTCGGCCGGGACAGGGGGCGCCGAGCAGTACTTC
TRBJ2-1 | TRBV7-9 | . | TRBD1 | CASRRTDGDSEQFF | TGTGCCAGCAGACGGACCGACGGGGACAGTGAGCAGTTCTTC
TRBJ1-2 | TRBV6-5 | few | . | CASSYVPNGGYTF | TGTGCCAGCAGTTACGTACCTAATGGTGGCTACACCTTC
TRBJ2-5 | TRBV5-1 | . | . | CASSLEGAQYF | TGCGCCAGCAGCTTGGAGGGCGCCCAGTACTTC
TRBJ2-3 | TRBV4-1 | few | . | CASSQPPLELSGWTDTQYF | TGCGCCAGCAGCCAACCACCCCTCGAGTTGAGTGGTTGGACAGATACGCAGTATTTT
TRBJ2-3 | TRBV4-2 | . | TRBD2 | CASSPGLAGIGSGTDTQYF | TGTGCCAGCAGCCCCGGACTAGCGGGAATAGGTTCTGGGACAGATACGCAGTATTTT
TRBJ2-1 | TRBV12-3/TRBV12-4 | few | TRBD1 | CASRPGTGVYNEQFF | TGTGCCAGCAGACCCGGGACAGGGGTATACAATGAGCAGTTCTTC
TRBJ1-1 | TRBV20-1 | few | . | CSARARTENTEAFF | TGCAGTGCTAGAGCAAGGACGGAGAACACTGAAGCTTTCTTT
TRBJ2-1 | TRBV9 | . | TRBD2 | CASSVGRTSGRGDEQFF | TGTGCCAGCAGCGTAGGACGGACTAGCGGGAGAGGAGATGAGCAGTTCTTC
TRBJ2-1 | TRBV12-3/TRBV12-4 | . | TRBD1 | CASSFQGAGNEQFF | TGTGCCAGCAGTTTTCAGGGGGCAGGCAATGAGCAGTTCTTC
TRBJ2-1 | TRBV7-2 | . | . | CASSFVAGNNEQFF | TGTGCCAGCAGCTTTGTCGCGGGTAACAATGAGCAGTTCTTC
TRBJ2-7 | TRBV7-8 | few | TRBD2 | CASSFSGIGGYEQYF | TGTGCCAGCAGCTTCAGCGGGATTGGGGGCTACGAGCAGTACTTC
TRBJ2-6 | TRBV10-3 | . | TRBD2 | CAIAGLVGGANVLTF | TGTGCCATCGCCGGACTAGTGGGCGGGGCCAACGTCCTGACTTTC
TRBJ2-5 | TRBV20-1 | few | . | CSARERGQETQYF | TGCAGTGCTAGAGAGAGGGGGCAAGAGACCCAGTACTTC
TRBJ2-6 | TRBV12-3/TRBV12-4 | many | . | CASTRWGGGANVLTF | TGTGCCAGTACTAGGTGGGGCGGTGGGGCCAACGTCCTGACTTTC
TRBJ1-1 | TRBV5-5 | . | . | CASSSRSGNMNTEAFF | TGTGCCAGCAGCTCGAGGTCGGGCAACATGAACACTGAAGCTTTCTTT
TRBJ1-1 | TRBV20-1 | few | . | CSAAGTPSSTEAFF | TGCAGTGCTGCCGGGACTCCCTCCTCGACTGAAGCTTTCTTT
TRBJ2-7 | TRBV12-3/TRBV12-4 | . | TRBD2 | CASSGWTSEAEQYF | TGTGCCAGCAGTGGGTGGACTAGCGAGGCCGAGCAGTACTTC
TRBJ1-1 | TRBV29-1 | . | . | CSVGIPDTEAFF | TGCAGCGTTGGGATCCCCGACACTGAAGCTTTCTTT
TRBJ2-3 | TRBV12-5 | few | TRBD2 | CASRRLSGSGADTQYF | TGTGCTAGCCGTCGACTTAGCGGGAGCGGGGCAGATACGCAGTATTTT
TRBJ2-2 | TRBV7-8 | many | . | CASSLSGTMGTGELFF | TGTGCCAGCAGCTTATCCGGGACCATGGGCACCGGGGAGCTGTTTTTT
TRBJ2-7 | TRBV11-2 | . | . | CASVVGYGQSYEQYF | TGTGCCAGCGTAGTAGGCTACGGGCAATCCTACGAGCAGTACTTC